One and the same sample provided the 29 T cell receptor beta chains below, sequenced in a study of low-dose radiotherapy and immunotherapy resistance in tumors. First-strand cDNA used TRAV- and TRBV-specific primers, covering alpha and beta chains. With a constant-region primer and a V-primer adapter, TCRs were subjected to approximately 21 PCR cycles of amplification. From the reads, TCRdb called clonotypes with MiXCR, one entry per CDR3 protein. The sample carries under 40,000 distinct CDR3 sequences, around 47% recorded once. The sample's time point: after trial treatment. The treatment denotes: LDRT plus nivolumab, ipilimumab, low-dose cyclophosphamide and aspirin (RACIN trial). The sample in question was PBMCs, obtained after low-dose radiotherapy plus immunotherapy. All receptors come from a male donor with gallbladder cancer.

With regard to this clonotype: Given a far larger clone just one base away, this is likely a sequencing read error. The J gene is TRBJ2-1, the V gene TRBV28; possibly TRBD2 for D (6 bases). The germline CDR1 and CDR2 sequences are MDHEN and SYDVKM. The ends were cut back, 6 bases at V and 12 bases at J, with 27 bases in the middle. This CDR3 is built from 16 residues. Here the CDR3 reads CASSPLRLDGRLGQFF. CDR3 bases: TGTGCCAGCAGCCCCCTCAGACTAGACGGCAGACTGGGGCAGTTCTTC.

This clonotype was observed at least ten times. The chain uses TRBV7-9 and TRBJ1-4; unclear D gene. There are 15 residues in the CDR3. V was shortened by 6 bases and J by 7 bases, with 18 bases between the two germline ends. Germline V lookup: CDR1 SEHNR, CDR2 FQNEAQ (reference sequence). CDR3 nucleotides: TGTGCCAGCAGGGCCCTGGAGGCCGGGGTTGAAAAACTGTTTTTT. It translates to CASRALEAGVEKLFF.

Remarks on this clonotype: A far larger clone is just one base off, so this is likely a read error. J is TRBJ2-7 and V is TRBV7-2; no reliable D call. CDR3 length: 15 residues. V shed 4 bases and J shed 7 bases, with 20 bases lying between them. Germline CDR1 is SGHTA and CDR2 is FQGNSA. The CDR3 sequence is CASSSRPVSYNEQYF. CDR3 DNA sequence: TGTGCCAGCAGCTCGAGGCCTGTCTCCTACAATGAGCAGTACTTC.

This clonotype is labeled medium-sized. Its ends do not fully match the called genes, so a read error is possible. This CDR3 reads CASSTGLSSISGANVLTF. CDR3 DNA: TGTGCCAGCAGCACGGGACTCTCGTCTATCTCTGGGGCCAACGTCCTGACTTTC. V and J are TRBV5-1 and TRBJ2-6, with D possibly TRBD2 on 6 matching bases. Germline values: CDR1 SGHRS, CDR2 YFSETQ. The CDR3 length is 18 residues.

In the case of this clonotype: A far larger clone is a single base away, which makes a read error likely. V and J are TRBV6-4 and TRBJ2-1; tentatively, D is TRBD2 (5 bases). The CDR3 consists of 17 residues. CDR1 MRHNA and CDR2 SNTAGT come from the germline V gene. The CDR3 DNA follows: TGTGCCACCAGTGATACGACCGGGGTGGACGCCTACAATGAGCAGTTCTTC. It codes for CATSDTTGVDAYNEQFF.

This clonotype came up once. J is TRBJ2-7 and V is TRBV7-2; the D is unclear. The CDR3 spans 14 residues. Germline CDR1 and CDR2: SGHTA and FQGNSA. Trimming pared 4 bases from V and 0 bases from J, leaving 10 bases between. The CDR3 nucleotides are TGTGCCAGCAGCTCAGATGTACACTCCTACGAGCAGTACTTC. Translation gives CASSSDVHSYEQYF. The variable domain in full, with the rest retrieved from reference TRBV7-2 and TRBJ2-7, is GAGVSQSPSNKVTEKGKDVELRCDPISGHTALYWYRQSLGQGLEFLIYFQGNSAPDKSGLPSDRFSAERTGGSVSTLTIQRTQQEDSAVYLCASSSDVHSYEQYFGPGTRLTVT.

This chain links TRBV7-2 with TRBJ1-5; D is unresolved. In germline, CDR1 is SGHTA, CDR2 FQGNSA. This CDR3 spans 15 amino acids. Trimming pared 2 bases from V and 0 bases from J, leaving 8 bases between. CDR3 DNA sequence: TGTGCCAGCAGCTTACCCGGCTCTAGCAATCAGCCCCAGCATTTT. Residues: CASSLPGSSNQPQHF.

This clonotype is a singleton in its sample. This likely came from a read error, as a far larger clone is one base away. The J gene is TRBJ2-7, the V gene TRBV11-1, with TRBD2 as a possible D gene (5 bases). Trimming left V 2 bases short and J 7 bases short, with 12 bases between. Per the germline V gene, CDR1 is SGHAT and CDR2 is FQDESV (reference sequence). The CDR3 totals 13 residues. The CDR3 loop reads CASSLSRQREQYF. For the CDR3, the DNA is TGTGCCAGCAGCTTATCGCGTCAGCGGGAGCAGTACTTC.

J is TRBJ1-4 and V is TRBV10-3; D is ambiguous. CDR1 is ENHRY, CDR2 SYGVKD, per germline. Trimming left V 0 bases short and J 3 bases short, with 14 bases between. The length of the CDR3 is 17 residues. The CDR3 region is CAISESSPRQPNEKLFF. The DNA for the CDR3 is TGTGCCATCAGTGAGTCGAGCCCGCGGCAGCCTAATGAAAAACTGTTTTTT.

This clonotype was counted many times. The chain employs TRBV6-5 and TRBJ2-5, with D perhaps TRBD1 (5 bases). The CDR3 has 16 residues. V was clipped by 0 bases and J by 9 bases, with 20 bases between them. Germline assignment: CDR1 MNHEY and CDR2 SVGAGI. The CDR3 DNA follows: TGTGCCAGCAGTTACTCGATGGAAGGGGCACGTTCAGCCCAGTACTTC. Translation gives CASSYSMEGARSAQYF.

This clonotype was seen repeatedly, ten times or more. The chain links TRBV5-1 to TRBJ1-1; D possibly corresponds to TRBD1 (6 bases). The CDR3 has 16 residues. Per germline, CDR1 SGHRS and CDR2 YFSETQ. The V end lost 6 bases, the J end lost 0 bases, and 18 bases lay between the germline ends. For the CDR3, the DNA is TGCGCCAGCACCCCGGGGGGCCCTGTAATGAACACTGAAGCTTTCTTT. Residues: CASTPGGPVMNTEAFF.

V is TRBV5-4 and J is TRBJ2-1; maybe TRBD1 (6 bases). CDR3 length: 16 residues. Trimming left V 0 bases short and J 3 bases short, with 13 bases between. Germline-derived CDR1 and CDR2 are SGHNT and YYREEE (reference sequence). DNA of the CDR3: TGTGCCAGCAGCTTGGCGACAGGACGTAACTACAATGAGCAGTTCTTC. This translates into CASSLATGRNYNEQFF.

The sample holds one count of this clonotype. This rearrangement joins TRBV6-2 or TRBV6-3 to TRBJ2-4; 8 nucleotides match TRBD1. Germline-derived CDR1 and CDR2 are MNHEY and SVGEGT. V shed 5 bases and J 5 bases; nucleotides not matched to a gene: 8. CDR3 length equals 15 residues. The CDR3 DNA sequence: TGTGCCAGCAGTCCAACGACAGGGGATCAAAACATTCAGTACTTC. Translated: CASSPTTGDQNIQYF.

This clonotype was recorded many times. The chain uses TRBV20-1 and TRBJ2-2; D is perhaps TRBD2 (5 bases). The CDR3 is 14 residues long. V shed 4 bases and J shed 7 bases, with 16 bases lying between them. In germline, CDR1 is DFQATT, CDR2 SNEGSKA (reference sequence). CDR3 region: CSAIARAAGGELFF. The DNA for the CDR3 is TGCAGTGCTATCGCTAGGGCCGCGGGCGGGGAGCTGTTTTTT.

This chain joins TRBV27 and TRBJ2-2; D is possibly TRBD1 (6 bases). Trimming took 10 bases from V and 0 from J, leaving 15 bases between them. This CDR3 comprises 15 residues. Germline loops: CDR1 MNHEY, CDR2 SMNVEV (reference sequence). CDR3 region: CATSGQNANTGELFF. The CDR3 DNA is TGTGCCACCAGCGGACAGAACGCGAACACCGGGGAGCTGTTTTTT.

Comment on this clonotype: This probably arose from a read error, given a far larger clone one base away. The J gene is TRBJ2-7, the V gene TRBV7-2; TRBD1 agrees at 7 bases. The V and J ends lost 5 bases and 5 bases, in that order; junction bases with no gene match: 12. Germline V CDR1 and CDR2: SGHTA, FQGNSA. The CDR3 consists of 15 residues. The CDR3 region has the DNA TGTGCCAGCAGCAGGCGACAGGGATTGAGGAACGAGCAGTACTTC. It codes for CASSRRQGLRNEQYF.

The chain combines TRBV6-2 or TRBV6-3 with TRBJ2-7; possible D gene TRBD1, 5 bases. This CDR3 spans 13 amino acids. From germline, CDR1 is MNHEY and CDR2 SVGEGT. V was trimmed by 6 bases and J by 0 bases, leaving 9 bases between them. CDR3 protein: CASSETASYEQYF. In DNA form, the CDR3 reads TGTGCCAGCAGCGAGACAGCCTCCTACGAGCAGTACTTC.

This clonotype appeared a few times. A far larger clone is off by one base, so a read error is likely. V and J are TRBV7-2 and TRBJ2-1; 8 nucleotides line up with TRBD1. The CDR3 contains 13 residues. Germline lookup yields CDR1 SGHTA and CDR2 FQGNSA. V lost 5 bases, J lost 10 bases, and 7 bases stayed unmatched. The CDR3 reads CASSDGQGYEQFF. In DNA form, the CDR3 reads TGTGCCAGCAGCGACGGACAGGGTTACGAGCAGTTCTTC. The whole variable domain, filled in from reference TRBV7-2 and TRBJ2-1, reads GAGVSQSPSNKVTEKGKDVELRCDPISGHTALYWYRQSLGQGLEFLIYFQGNSAPDKSGLPSDRFSAERTGGSVSTLTIQRTQQEDSAVYLCASSDGQGYEQFFGPGTRLTVL.

This rearrangement joins TRBV27 to TRBJ2-2, with no clear D. Deletions cut 2 bases from V and 0 bases from J, with 10 bases between. From germline, CDR1 is MNHEY and CDR2 SMNVEV (reference sequence). CDR3 length: 16 amino acids. CDR3 amino acids: CASSLNTLANTGELFF. The DNA for the CDR3 is TGTGCCAGCAGTTTAAATACCCTCGCGAACACCGGGGAGCTGTTTTTT.

A few counts support this clonotype. A far larger clone is just one base off, so this is likely a read error. V and J are TRBV27 and TRBJ2-7, with 8 bases lining up with TRBD2. This CDR3 is built from 15 residues. Germline CDR1 is MNHEY and CDR2 is SMNVEV (reference sequence). Trimming removed 3 bases from V and 7 bases from J; junction bases left unmatched: 11. The CDR3: CASSLSGGSYNEQYF. The CDR3, as DNA: TGTGCCAGCAGTTTGTCGGGAGGGAGCTACAATGAGCAGTACTTC.

This clonotype was counted a few times. The chain couples TRBV11-2 to TRBJ2-2, with D perhaps matching TRBD1 or TRBD2 (5 bases each). The CDR3 length is 16 residues. CDR1 and CDR2 (germline): SGHAT, FQNNGV. V lost 2 bases, J lost 4 bases, and 14 bases lay in between. DNA for the CDR3: TGTGCCAGCAGCTTACAAGCCGGGACCCTCACCGGGGAGCTGTTTTTT. Encoded protein: CASSLQAGTLTGELFF.

The CDR3 loop is CASSERPMSSYNEQFF. As DNA, the CDR3 is TGTGCCAGCAGTGAAAGACCCATGAGCTCCTACAATGAGCAGTTCTTC. The chain employs TRBV6-2 or TRBV6-3 and TRBJ2-1; D gene unclear. Germline V gene sequence: CDR1 MNHEY, CDR2 SVGEGT. Trimming took 5 bases from V and 0 from J, leaving 14 bases between them. This CDR3 region has 16 residues.

The genes are TRBV11-2 and TRBJ1-5; tentative D call: TRBD1 (6 bases). Trimming left V 1 base short and J 9 bases short, with 13 bases between. CDR1 and CDR2 from the germline V gene are SGHAT and FQNNGV. The CDR3 runs to 14 residues. CDR3 in DNA: TGTGCCAGCAGCTTAGCGGGGGCCCCAGGGCCCCAGCATTTT. Encoded protein: CASSLAGAPGPQHF.

The V gene is TRBV4-1, the J gene TRBJ2-1, with 7 bases aligning to TRBD1. The germline CDR1 and CDR2 sequences are MGHRA and YSYEKL. V shed 6 bases, J shed 7 bases, and the junction held 12 bases outside the gene matches. The CDR3 has 15 amino acids. CDR3 loop: CASRDRVKLGNEQFF. CDR3 sequence (DNA): TGCGCCAGCAGAGACAGGGTGAAATTGGGTAATGAGCAGTTCTTC.

As concerns this clonotype: This likely stems from a read error, as it lies one base from a far larger clone. The rearrangement links TRBV6-6 to TRBJ1-2; a weak D match, TRBD1 (6 bases). This CDR3 is 15 amino acids long. CDR1 is MNHNY, CDR2 SVGAGI, per germline (reference sequence). CDR3 coding DNA: TGCGCCAGCAGTAAGGATCGCAGGGGTAGCTATGGCTACACCTTC. It encodes CASSKDRRGSYGYTF.

The rearrangement uses TRBV6-1 and TRBJ2-1, with TRBD1 identical over 7 bases. The CDR3 spans 16 residues. Germline CDR1 reads MNHNS; CDR2 reads SASEGT. The trim removed 4 bases at V and 5 bases at J, leaving 11 bases unmatched. As DNA, the CDR3 is TGTGCCAGCAGTGTAATCGACAGGGTCGGCCACAATGAGCAGTTCTTC. Translating gives CASSVIDRVGHNEQFF.

J is TRBJ1-1 and V is TRBV4-3, with D tentatively TRBD1 (6 bases). The CDR3 has 14 amino acids. Trimming cost V 5 bases and J 1 base, with 11 bases left between them. Germline CDR1 reads LGHNA; CDR2 reads YSLEER. The CDR3 DNA reads as TGCGCCAGCAGCGCATCACAGGGGAACACTGAAGCTTTCTTT. The encoded protein is CASSASQGNTEAFF.

The sample holds a few counts of this clonotype. One end of the junction varies from germline; a read error may be responsible. This chain links TRBV5-3 with TRBJ2-2; 7 positions agree with TRBD2. TRBV5-3 carries the ORF label, with uncertain function. The CDR3 contains 16 residues. CDR3 sequence (DNA): TGTGCCAGCAGCTTGTTCCTAGCGGCGAACACCGGGGAGCTGTTTTTT. It translates to CASSLFLAANTGELFF.

This clonotype came up many times. This chain uses TRBV5-8 with TRBJ1-5; D call uncertain. V was trimmed by 0 bases and J by 5 bases, leaving 6 bases between them. The CDR3 runs to 13 residues. CDR1 is SGHTS, CDR2 YDEGEE, per germline. The DNA of the CDR3 is TGTGCCAGCAGCTTGGACGGGCATCAGCCCCAGCATTTT. It is translated as CASSLDGHQPQHF.